Listed below are T cell receptor beta chains from one sample, sequenced in a study of T cell responses to AZD1222 COVID-19 vaccine. Assay used: immunoSEQ multiplex PCR; TCRdb lists only in-frame clones, some missing. The table records around 87,000 clones, roughly nine tenths of them present only once. Material: peripheral blood, obtained 28 days after the second AZD1222 dose. The source of these receptors is an adult who received the AZD1222 COVID-19 vaccine. Each CDR3 is given with its conserved first and last residue. D genes are given only for firm matches. Where a row states a size, it is once, few, many or the class of an expanded clone; other rows omit it.

TRBV5-1	NA	TRBD1	TRBJ2-7	TGCGCCAGCAGCTTGGTTAATCGGGACAGGGAGTACGAGCAGTACTTC	CASSLVNRDREYEQYF
TRBV11-3	NA	NA	TRBJ2-3	TGTGCCAGCAGCCAGTTGGTGGGAGATACGCAGTATTTT	CASSQLVGDTQYF
TRBV6-2/TRBV6-3	NA	NA	TRBJ1-3	TGTGCCAGCAGCTTGACACGGGATCCTGGAAACACCATATATTTT	CASSLTRDPGNTIYF
TRBV6-1	NA	TRBD1	TRBJ1-6	TGTGCCAGCAGTGAATGGCGGGACAGTTCCCCCCTAATTGGCTCACCCCTCCACTTT	CASSEWRDSSPLIGSPLHF
TRBV5-4	NA	TRBD1	TRBJ2-7	TGTGCCAGCAGCTTGGTACCTGGACAGGGTAAACACGAGCAGTACTTC	CASSLVPGQGKHEQYF
TRBV11-1	NA	NA	TRBJ2-5	TGTGCCAGCAGCTTAGGGGCGGCTAGCGCCCAAGAGACCCAGTACTTC	CASSLGAASAQETQYF
TRBV5-6	NA	TRBD2	TRBJ2-1	TGTGCCAGCAGCATAGCACTAGCGGGGGCCTACAATGAGCAGTTCTTC	CASSIALAGAYNEQFF
TRBV15	NA	NA	TRBJ1-2	TGTGCCACCAGCCCCAACCCCGGGGGGGGGATCAACTATGGCTACACCTTC	CATSPNPGGGINYGYTF
TRBV6-5	NA	TRBD1	TRBJ2-5	TGTGCCAGCAGTTACATCGGGACAGGGCAAGAGACCCAGTACTTC	CASSYIGTGQETQYF
TRBV6-4	NA	NA	TRBJ1-3	TGTGCCAGCAGTGACTCAGGGAGTCAGGACCGCTCTGGAAACACCATATATTTT	CASSDSGSQDRSGNTIYF
TRBV5-1	NA	TRBD2	TRBJ2-3	TGCGCCAGCTCGGGAGGCCTGGACCCAGATACGCAGTATTTT	CASSGGLDPDTQYF
TRBV5-8	NA	TRBD1	TRBJ1-2	TGTGCCAGCAGCTTTCCGTCAGGGGGTGGCTACACCTTC	CASSFPSGGGYTF
TRBV19	NA	NA	TRBJ1-1	TGTGCCAGTAGAAGGCATATGAACACTGAAGCTTTCTTT	CASRRHMNTEAFF
TRBV6-5	few	NA	TRBJ2-1	TGTGCCAGCAGTTACGACCGGCCCGTCACCTACAATGAGCAGTTCTTC	CASSYDRPVTYNEQFF
TRBV5-1	NA	TRBD1	TRBJ1-2	TGCGCCAGCAGCGAGACAGGGGGTCCCCATGGCTACACCTTC	CASSETGGPHGYTF
TRBV6-2/TRBV6-3	NA	TRBD1	TRBJ1-5	TGTGCCAGCAGCCCTACAGGGGGCTATAGCAATCAGCCCCAGCATTTT	CASSPTGGYSNQPQHF
TRBV10-3	NA	NA	TRBJ2-7	TGTGCCATCAGGGAAGGCAGGGACGAGCAGTACTTC	CAIREGRDEQYF
TRBV5-1	NA	TRBD1	TRBJ1-2	TGCGCCAGCAGCTTTTCGTCCTGGACAGGGGGTGGCTACACCTTC	CASSFSSWTGGGYTF
TRBV15	NA	NA	TRBJ2-5	TGTGCCACCAGCAGAGAGACAACTAGCCTGCCGGAACAGTACTTC	CATSRETTSLPEQYF
TRBV7-3	few	TRBD1	TRBJ1-1	TGTGCCAGCAGCCTGGGACAGGAGAACACTGAAGCTTTCTTT	CASSLGQENTEAFF
TRBV7-6	NA	TRBD1	TRBJ1-6	TGTGCCAGCAGATCCGACAGGGGTTTTAATTCACCCCTCCACTTT	CASRSDRGFNSPLHF
TRBV5-1	NA	TRBD1	TRBJ1-3	TGCGCCAGCAGCCCACAGGGGGCTGGAAACACCATATATTTT	CASSPQGAGNTIYF
TRBV10-3	NA	NA	TRBJ2-7	TGTGCCATCTCGGCCGCAGGGCCCGACGAGCAGTACTTC	CAISAAGPDEQYF
TRBV5-1	NA	NA	TRBJ2-1	TGCGCCAGCTGGGGGGCGGGCCATAAAACTTACAATGAGCAGTTCTTC	CASWGAGHKTYNEQFF
TRBV9	NA	TRBD1	TRBJ1-1	TGTGCCAGCAGCGTAGGGGGGACAGCCACTGAAGCTTTCTTT	CASSVGGTATEAFF
TRBV7-9	NA	TRBD2	TRBJ2-1	TGTGCCAGCATACGTAGCGGGGGGACCTACAATGAGCAGTTCTTC	CASIRSGGTYNEQFF
TRBV5-1	NA	TRBD2	TRBJ2-5	TGCGCCAGCAGCATTAGCGGGGGGGCCCGGGAGACCCAGTACTTC	CASSISGGARETQYF
TRBV2	NA	NA	TRBJ2-7	TGTGCCAGCAGTGATAGGGCATACGAGCAGTACTTC	CASSDRAYEQYF
TRBV7-9	NA	TRBD2	TRBJ2-3	TGTGCCAGCAGCTCCACCGGGACTAGCGGGAGACGGACGGATACGCAGTATTTT	CASSSTGTSGRRTDTQYF
TRBV12-3/TRBV12-4	few	NA	TRBJ1-2	TGTGCCAGCAGTCACAGCTTCTATGGCTACACCTTC	CASSHSFYGYTF
TRBV7-3	NA	TRBD2	TRBJ2-2	TGTGCCAGCAGCCGGACTAGCGGGGGTCTTAACACCGGGGAGCTGTTTTTT	CASSRTSGGLNTGELFF
TRBV19	once	NA	TRBJ2-4	TGTGCCAGTAGTATAACGTCGGGGGCGGACATTCAGTACTTC	CASSITSGADIQYF
TRBV3-1/TRBV3-2	NA	NA	TRBJ1-6	TGTGCCAGCAGCCAAGATGAGGGGCTCCATTCACCCCTCCACTTT	CASSQDEGLHSPLHF
TRBV6-2/TRBV6-3	NA	TRBD1	TRBJ2-2	TGTGCCAGCAGTCGACAGGGTTCCGGGGAGCTGTTTTTT	CASSRQGSGELFF
TRBV5-1	NA	TRBD1	TRBJ2-1	TGCGCCAGCGAGCGATCCGGGACAGGGGACAATGAGCAGTTCTTC	CASERSGTGDNEQFF
TRBV18	NA	NA	TRBJ1-3	TGTGCCAGCTCACCAACCGTAGCCGACACCATATATTTT	CASSPTVADTIYF
TRBV12-5	NA	NA	TRBJ2-3	TGTGCTAGTGCCCTAAGGGGGGTGAGCACAGATACGCAGTATTTT	CASALRGVSTDTQYF
TRBV7-9	NA	NA	TRBJ2-7	TGTGCCAGCAGCTTAACCCAGGGGTCCTACGAGCAGTACTTC	CASSLTQGSYEQYF
TRBV5-1	NA	NA	TRBJ2-7	TGCGCCAGCAGCTTGACGGCAGGGCCCACCTACGAGCAGTACTTC	CASSLTAGPTYEQYF
TRBV5-1	NA	NA	TRBJ1-4	TGCGCCAGCAGCTTAGGGCAGGGGCAGGAAAAACTGTTTTTT	CASSLGQGQEKLFF
TRBV2	once	NA	TRBJ1-3	TGTGCCAGCAGGAGCTACAGGAACTCTGGAAACACCATATATTTT	CASRSYRNSGNTIYF
TRBV18	NA	TRBD1	TRBJ1-4	TGTGCCAGCTCACCACGTCCGGGACAGGGAGGGGAAAAACTGTTTTTT	CASSPRPGQGGEKLFF
TRBV19	NA	NA	TRBJ1-1	TGTGCCAGTGGAAAGACACTGAACACTGAAGCTTTCTTT	CASGKTLNTEAFF